Presented here are 8 T cell receptor beta chains from one specimen sequenced in a study of spatial heterogeneity in lung cancer. TCRdb fed the 5' RACE reads into MiXCR, producing one record per CDR3 protein. The data hold about 17,000 distinct CDR3 sequences, with around a fifth observed a single time. Time point denoted: sample taken at primary tumor resection. Whole RNA was taken from tumor, nontumor lung or frozen PBMC; it was then sequenced unsorted. Source: PBMCs, taken at surgery. These receptors all stem from a female donor with early-stage non-small cell lung cancer.

This clonotype showed up just a few times. The chain joins TRBV11-2 to TRBJ2-1, with D hard to call. The CDR3 runs 15 residues. Germline V gene sequence: CDR1 SGHAT, CDR2 FQNNGV. The V end lost 2 bases, the J end lost 0 bases, and 8 bases lay between the germline ends. In DNA, the CDR3 is TGTGCCAGCAGCTTAAGTTTGGGCTCCTACAATGAGCAGTTCTTC. It codes for CASSLSLGSYNEQFF.

The V call is TRBV7-2, the J call TRBJ2-7, with TRBD2 matching over 8 bases. The ends lost 3 bases at V and 4 bases at J; junction bases unmatched: 8. Per the germline V gene, CDR1 is SGHTA and CDR2 is FQGNSA. This CDR3 has 15 residues. CDR3 nucleotides: TGTGCCAGCAGCTTGACTAGCGTAGCAGGGTACGAGCAGTACGTC. The encoded protein is CASSLTSVAGYEQYV.

As for this clonotype: A read error may account for a junction end that differs from germline. The rearrangement uses TRBV6-6 and TRBJ2-7, with D unclear. The CDR3 runs to 14 residues. Germline V lookup: CDR1 MNHNY, CDR2 SVGAGI (reference sequence). CDR3 in amino acids: CPSSEEESAYEKYF. CDR3 coding DNA: TGTCCCAGCTCCGAAGAGGAGTCCGCCTACGAGAAGTACTTC.

This clonotype showed up many times. V and J are TRBV7-2 and TRBJ1-2; D is unclear. V lost 5 bases and J lost 2, with 12 bases in between. Per germline, CDR1 SGHTA and CDR2 FQGNSA. The CDR3 length is 14 residues. Written as DNA, the CDR3 is TGTGCCAGCAGCGTAGTTAGAATAAACTATGGCTACACCTTC. As protein: CASSVVRINYGYTF. Drawing the rest from reference TRBV7-2 and TRBJ1-2, the complete variable domain is GAGVSQSPSNKVTEKGKDVELRCDPISGHTALYWYRQSLGQGLEFLIYFQGNSAPDKSGLPSDRFSAERTGGSVSTLTIQRTQQEDSAVYLCASSVVRINYGYTFGSGTRLTVV.

This clonotype has at least ten counts. V usage is TRBV3-1 and J usage is TRBJ1-3; no reliable D call. Germline assignment: CDR1 LGHDT and CDR2 YNNKEL (reference sequence). V shed 3 bases and J shed 0 bases, with 12 bases lying between them. This CDR3 contains 16 residues. The CDR3: CASSQSPDGSGNTIYF. DNA for the CDR3: TGTGCCAGCAGCCAGAGCCCGGACGGCTCTGGAAACACCATATATTTT.

The CDR3 nucleotides are TGTGCCAGTAGTAGAAGGACGGCTAATGAAAAACTGTTTTTT. Translation: CASSRRTANEKLFF. The chain employs TRBV19 and TRBJ1-4; the D is unclear. There are 14 residues in the CDR3. Germline V CDR1 and CDR2: LNHDA, SQIVND (reference sequence). Trimming removed 4 bases at V and 3 bases at J, with 9 bases between.

V and J are TRBV29-1 and TRBJ2-1; 11 nucleotides align to TRBD1. In germline, CDR1 is SQVTM, CDR2 ANQGSEA. CDR3 length equals 13 residues. V shed 8 bases and J 8 bases; nucleotides not matched to a gene: 8. DNA of the CDR3: TGCAGCTCCAAGAGGACAGGGGGCCATGAGCAGTTCTTC. This sequence encodes CSSKRTGGHEQFF.

This clonotype was seen repeatedly, ten times or more. V usage is TRBV10-3 and J usage is TRBJ2-3, with a tentative D call TRBD1 (6 bases). The ends were cut back, 5 bases at V and 6 bases at J, with 15 bases in the middle. The V gene's germline CDR1 is ENHRY and CDR2 SYGVKD. The CDR3 consists of 14 residues. The CDR3 spells CAISRTGPSDTQYF. Here the CDR3 DNA reads TGTGCCATCAGTAGAACAGGGCCCTCGGATACGCAGTATTTT.